The source of this T cell receptor beta chain is a study of blood T cell repertoires in COVID-19. Cohorts were determined from participant-reported clinical history. Sequenced by immunoSEQ multiplex PCR; TCRdb stores in-frame clones only, minus some. Of about 220,000 clones listed, about 86% are singletons. The table lists this clone with a count of one. V dropped 3 bases and J dropped 5 bases, with 14 bases sitting between them. CDR1 DFQATT and CDR2 SNEGSKA come from the germline V gene (reference sequence). This CDR3 has 13 amino acids. The chain has TRBV20-1 and TRBJ2-7; possibly TRBD1 for D (6 bases). This clonotype originated in a woman in her thirties or forties with acute COVID-19. The specimen was PBMCs or T cells enriched from blood (not recorded which). CDR3 DNA sequence: TGCAGTGCTAGTCAACAGGGTATCCACGAGCAGTACTTC. It is translated as CSASQQGIHEQYF.